This T cell receptor (beta chain) was captured by sequencing in a study of read filtering for tumor transcriptome and immune sequencing. Study in general: Roughly 8 patients were R-ISS I, 16 were R-ISS II, 7 were R-ISS III.

The library was built from around 0.4 ug RNA with molecular barcoded adaptors for alpha/delta and beta/gamma chains. TCRdb re-analysed the reads in MiXCR, keeping a single row per CDR3 protein. The sample shows more than 70,000 distinct CDR3 sequences, roughly 21% of them seen only once. The V gene lost 4 bases and the J gene lost 3 bases, with 10 bases spanning the gap. CDR1 and CDR2 from the germline V gene are SEHNR and FQNEAQ (reference sequence). The CDR3 is made up of 13 amino acids. This clonotype was seen many times. The chain joins TRBV7-9 to TRBJ2-7, with D perhaps TRBD2 (6 bases). The material sequenced was a population of CD138-negative cells sorted from bone marrow. The clonotype originates from a donor aged 40 or over with multiple myeloma. CDR3 loop: CASSSTGDYEQYF. CDR3 DNA sequence: TGTGCCAGCAGCTCCACGGGAGACTACGAGCAGTACTTC.